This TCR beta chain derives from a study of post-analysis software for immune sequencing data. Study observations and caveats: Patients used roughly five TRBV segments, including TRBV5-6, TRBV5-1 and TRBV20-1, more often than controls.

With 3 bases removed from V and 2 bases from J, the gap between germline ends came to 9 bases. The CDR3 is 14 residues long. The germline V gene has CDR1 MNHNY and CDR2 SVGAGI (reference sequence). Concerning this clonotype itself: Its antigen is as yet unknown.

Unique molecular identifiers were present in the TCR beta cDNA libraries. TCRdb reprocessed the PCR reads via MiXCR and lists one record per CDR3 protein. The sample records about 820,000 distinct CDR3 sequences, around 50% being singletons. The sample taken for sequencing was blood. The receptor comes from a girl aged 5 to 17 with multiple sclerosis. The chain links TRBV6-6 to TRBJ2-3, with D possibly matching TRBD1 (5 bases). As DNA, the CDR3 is TGTGCCAGCAGTTATAGGGGTTTCACAGATACGCAGTATTTT. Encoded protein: CASSYRGFTDTQYF.